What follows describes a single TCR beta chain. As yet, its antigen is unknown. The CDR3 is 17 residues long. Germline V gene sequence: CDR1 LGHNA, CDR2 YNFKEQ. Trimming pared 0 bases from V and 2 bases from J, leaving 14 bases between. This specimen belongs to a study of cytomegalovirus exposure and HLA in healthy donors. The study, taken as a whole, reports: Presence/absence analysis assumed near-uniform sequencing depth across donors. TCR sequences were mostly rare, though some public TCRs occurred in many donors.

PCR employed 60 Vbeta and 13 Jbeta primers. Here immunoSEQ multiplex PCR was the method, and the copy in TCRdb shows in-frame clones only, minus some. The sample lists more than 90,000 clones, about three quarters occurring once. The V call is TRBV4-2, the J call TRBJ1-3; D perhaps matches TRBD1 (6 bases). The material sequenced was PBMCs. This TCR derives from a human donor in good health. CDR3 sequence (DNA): TGTGCCAGCAGCCAAGATAGGGGGAGGGGAGCTGGAAACACCATATATTTT. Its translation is CASSQDRGRGAGNTIYF.